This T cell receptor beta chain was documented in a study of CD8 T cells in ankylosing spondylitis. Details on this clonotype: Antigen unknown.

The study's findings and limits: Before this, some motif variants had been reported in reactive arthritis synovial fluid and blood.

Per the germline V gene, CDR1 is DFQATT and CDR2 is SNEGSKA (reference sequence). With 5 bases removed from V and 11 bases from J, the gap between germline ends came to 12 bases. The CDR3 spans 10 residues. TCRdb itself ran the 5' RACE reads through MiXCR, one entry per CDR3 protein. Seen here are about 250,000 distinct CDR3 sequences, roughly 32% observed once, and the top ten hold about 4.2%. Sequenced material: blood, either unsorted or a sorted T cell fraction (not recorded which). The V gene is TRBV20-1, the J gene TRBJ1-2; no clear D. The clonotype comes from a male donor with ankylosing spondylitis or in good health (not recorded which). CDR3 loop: CSAPLPAYTF. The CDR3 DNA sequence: TGCAGTGCTCCCCTTCCAGCTTACACCTTC.